The following is a T cell receptor beta chain sequence with its context. V lost 4 bases and J lost 4, with 19 bases in between. Looked up from germline, CDR1 is MGHRA and CDR2 is YSYEKL. The CDR3 sequence is 16 residues long. These data are taken from a study of blood T cell repertoires in COVID-19. Turning to the study itself: Acute and convalescent COVID-19 samples came from the United States, Italy and Spain. From T cells, B-cell-depleted T cells, or PBMCs came the material, which was cDNA or gDNA.

In the original processing: It was from reference gene primer amplification that nucleated cell counts were estimated. Assay: immunoSEQ multiplex PCR; the TCRdb copy retains only in-frame clones and omits some. The D gene and trimming were derived from the DNA, and the V and J assignments and clone size from that table. The sample lists 250,000 to 300,000 clones; about 86% were seen once. The chain employs TRBV4-1 and TRBJ1-2, with a weak D call TRBD1 (5 bases). The material sequenced was peripheral blood. This receptor was taken from a woman aged 55-70 years with active or convalescent COVID-19. DNA of the CDR3: TGCGCCAGCAGCCGGGCCCAAGGTGGAGGGGCCTATGGCTACACCTTC. It translates to CASSRAQGGGAYGYTF.